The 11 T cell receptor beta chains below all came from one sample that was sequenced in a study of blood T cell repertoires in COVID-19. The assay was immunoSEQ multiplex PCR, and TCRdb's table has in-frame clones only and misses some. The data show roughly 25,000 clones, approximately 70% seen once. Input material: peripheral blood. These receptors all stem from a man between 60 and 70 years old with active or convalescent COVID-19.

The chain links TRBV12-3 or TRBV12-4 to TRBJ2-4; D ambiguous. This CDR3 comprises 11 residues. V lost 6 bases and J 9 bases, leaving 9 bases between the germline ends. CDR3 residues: CASRGPGIQYF. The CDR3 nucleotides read TGTGCCAGCAGGGGTCCGGGCATTCAGTACTTC.

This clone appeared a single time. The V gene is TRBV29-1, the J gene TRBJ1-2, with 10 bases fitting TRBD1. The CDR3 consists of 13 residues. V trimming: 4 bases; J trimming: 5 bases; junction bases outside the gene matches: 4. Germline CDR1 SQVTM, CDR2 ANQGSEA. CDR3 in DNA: TGCAGCGTTGGTTCGGGACAGGGGTATGGCTACACCTTC. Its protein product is CSVGSGQGYGYTF.

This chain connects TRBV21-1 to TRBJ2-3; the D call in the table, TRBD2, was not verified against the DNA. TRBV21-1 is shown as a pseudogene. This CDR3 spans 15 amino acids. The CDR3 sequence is CASSKGEGDTDTQYF. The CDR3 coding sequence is TGTGCCAGCAGCAAAGGGGAGGGGGACACAGATACGCAGTATTTT.

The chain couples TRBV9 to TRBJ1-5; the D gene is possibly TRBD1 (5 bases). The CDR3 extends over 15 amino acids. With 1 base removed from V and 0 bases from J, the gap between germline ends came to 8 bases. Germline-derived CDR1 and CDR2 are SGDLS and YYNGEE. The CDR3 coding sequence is TGTGCCAGCAGCGTATGGGGGGATAGCAATCAGCCCCAGCATTTT. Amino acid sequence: CASSVWGDSNQPQHF.

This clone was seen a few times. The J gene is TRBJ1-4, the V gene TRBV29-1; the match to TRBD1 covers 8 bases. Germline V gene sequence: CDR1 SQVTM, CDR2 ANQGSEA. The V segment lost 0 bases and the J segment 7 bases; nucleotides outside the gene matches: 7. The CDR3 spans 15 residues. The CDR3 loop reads CSVEDPRGQGEKLFF. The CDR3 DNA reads TGCAGCGTTGAAGATCCCAGGGGGCAGGGTGAAAAACTGTTTTTT.

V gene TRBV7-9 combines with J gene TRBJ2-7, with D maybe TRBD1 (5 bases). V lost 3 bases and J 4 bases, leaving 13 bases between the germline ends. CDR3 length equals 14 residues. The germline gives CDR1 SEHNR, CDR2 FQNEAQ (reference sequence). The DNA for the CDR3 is TGTGCCAGCAGCTTCGTCATTAGGGGATACGAGCAGTACTTC. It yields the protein CASSFVIRGYEQYF.

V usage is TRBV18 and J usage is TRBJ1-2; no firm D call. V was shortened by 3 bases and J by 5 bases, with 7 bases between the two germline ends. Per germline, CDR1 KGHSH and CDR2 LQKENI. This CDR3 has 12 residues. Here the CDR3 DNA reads TGTGCCAGCTCACCGGAGCAGTATGGCTACACCTTC. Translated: CASSPEQYGYTF.

CDR3: CATSDRTGGNEQFF. The CDR3 DNA follows: TGTGCCACCAGTGACCGGACAGGGGGTAATGAGCAGTTCTTC. V usage is TRBV24-1 and J usage is TRBJ2-1; TRBD1 aligns across 10 bases. The length of the CDR3 is 14 residues. Germline V gives CDR1 KGHDR, CDR2 SFDVKD. Trimming cost V 4 bases and J 7 bases; bases outside gene matches: 3.

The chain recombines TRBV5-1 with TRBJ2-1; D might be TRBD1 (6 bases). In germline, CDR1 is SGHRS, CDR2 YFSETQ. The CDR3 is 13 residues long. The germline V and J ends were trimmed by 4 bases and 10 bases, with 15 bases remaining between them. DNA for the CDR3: TGCGCCAGCAGCCCGCCGGACAGTCAGGAGCAGTTCTTC. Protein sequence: CASSPPDSQEQFF.

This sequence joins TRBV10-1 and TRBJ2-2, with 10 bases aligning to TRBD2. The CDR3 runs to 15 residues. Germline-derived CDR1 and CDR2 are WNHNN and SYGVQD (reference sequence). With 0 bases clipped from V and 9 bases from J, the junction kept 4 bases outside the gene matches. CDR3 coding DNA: TGCGCCAGCAGTGAGTCCCTAGCGGGAGTCAGGGAGCTGTTTTTT. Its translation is CASSESLAGVRELFF.

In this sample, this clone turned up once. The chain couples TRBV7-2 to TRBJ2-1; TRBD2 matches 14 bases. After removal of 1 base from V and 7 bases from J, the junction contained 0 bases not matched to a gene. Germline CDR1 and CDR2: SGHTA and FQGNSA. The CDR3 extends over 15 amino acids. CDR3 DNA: TGTGCCAGCAGCTTAGGGACTAGCGGGGGGAATGAGCAGTTCTTC. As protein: CASSLGTSGGNEQFF.